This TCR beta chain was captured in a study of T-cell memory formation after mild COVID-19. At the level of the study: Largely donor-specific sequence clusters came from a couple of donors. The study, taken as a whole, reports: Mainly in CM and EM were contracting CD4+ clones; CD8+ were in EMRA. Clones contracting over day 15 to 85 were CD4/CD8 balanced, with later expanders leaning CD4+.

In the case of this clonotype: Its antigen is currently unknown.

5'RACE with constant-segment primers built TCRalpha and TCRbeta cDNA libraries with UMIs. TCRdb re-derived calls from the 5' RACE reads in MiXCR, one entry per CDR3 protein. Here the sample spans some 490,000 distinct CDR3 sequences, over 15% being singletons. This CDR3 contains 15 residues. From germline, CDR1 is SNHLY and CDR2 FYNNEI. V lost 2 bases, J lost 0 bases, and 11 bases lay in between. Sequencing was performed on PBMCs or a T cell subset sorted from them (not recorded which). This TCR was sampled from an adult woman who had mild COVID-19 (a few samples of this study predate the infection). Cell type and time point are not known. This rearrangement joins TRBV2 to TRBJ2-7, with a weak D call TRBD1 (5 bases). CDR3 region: CASSETFTGSYEQYF. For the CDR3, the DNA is TGTGCCAGCAGTGAAACGTTTACAGGCTCCTACGAGCAGTACTTC.